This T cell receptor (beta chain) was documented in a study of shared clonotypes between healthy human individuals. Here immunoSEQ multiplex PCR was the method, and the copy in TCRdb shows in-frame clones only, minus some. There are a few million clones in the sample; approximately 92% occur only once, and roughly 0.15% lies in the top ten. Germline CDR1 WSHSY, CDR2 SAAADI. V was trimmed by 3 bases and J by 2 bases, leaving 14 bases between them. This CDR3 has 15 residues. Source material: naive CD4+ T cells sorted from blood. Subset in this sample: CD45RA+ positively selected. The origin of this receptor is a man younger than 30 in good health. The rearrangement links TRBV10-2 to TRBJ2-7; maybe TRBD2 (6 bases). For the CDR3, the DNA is TGCGCCAGCAGTGAAGGTCTAGCGACTACCTACGAGCAGTACTTC. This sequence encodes CASSEGLATTYEQYF.